Below, 20 T cell receptor beta chains from the same sample are listed, as sequenced in a study of T cells in Graves' hyperthyroidism and ophthalmopathy. Amplification targeted TCR beta CDR3 regions from RNA transcripts. The HTBI primer set drove a first-round RT-PCR of the TCR CDR3. TCRdb fed the multiplex PCR reads into MiXCR, producing one record per CDR3 protein. The data show about 400,000 distinct CDR3 sequences, approximately 14% seen once. Sequences were obtained from blood. The receptors derive from a man younger than 35 with Graves' ophthalmopathy.

This clonotype was observed at least ten times. The chain uses TRBV27 and TRBJ1-2; 11 positions agree with TRBD1. Per germline, CDR1 MNHEY and CDR2 SMNVEV (reference sequence). Losses at the gene ends were 8 bases for V and 6 bases for J; bases not matched to a gene: 8. The CDR3 totals 14 residues. CDR3 sequence (DNA): TGTGCCAGCTGTTCGGGACAGGGGGAGGATGGCTACACCTTC. This encodes CASCSGQGEDGYTF.

This clonotype turned up a few times. The J gene is TRBJ2-7, the V gene TRBV4-1, with a possible D match to TRBD1 (5 bases). The germline gives CDR1 MGHRA, CDR2 YSYEKL. The CDR3 extends over 14 amino acids. Trimming pared 4 bases from V and 4 bases from J, leaving 14 bases between. The CDR3 DNA sequence: TGCGCCAGCAGCCTGAAGGCAGGGCCGTACGAGCAGTACTTC. It translates to CASSLKAGPYEQYF.

Ten or more counts support this clonotype. The chain joins TRBV2 to TRBJ2-7, with 9 bases that match TRBD1. This CDR3 is built from 16 residues. Looked up from germline, CDR1 is SNHLY and CDR2 is FYNNEI. V lost 6 bases, J lost 2 bases, and 11 bases stayed unmatched. The CDR3 protein is CASSLTPGQGTYEQYF. CDR3 bases: TGTGCCAGCAGCCTCACGCCGGGACAGGGTACCTACGAGCAGTACTTC.

This clonotype was counted at least ten times. V and J are TRBV19 and TRBJ1-4; 11 nucleotides match TRBD1. Per germline, CDR1 LNHDA and CDR2 SQIVND (reference sequence). J gave up 8 bases and V 3 bases, and 5 bases lay outside the gene matches. The CDR3 totals 15 residues. The CDR3 bases are TGTGCCAGTAGTATTCCGGACAGGGGGCGGGAAAAACTGTTTTTT. Translating it yields CASSIPDRGREKLFF.

This clonotype was recorded a few times. The rearrangement links TRBV27 to TRBJ1-1; TRBD1 might be the D (5 bases). The germline CDR1 and CDR2 sequences are MNHEY and SMNVEV (reference sequence). This CDR3 has 15 residues. Trimming removed 2 bases from V and 4 bases from J, with 14 bases in between. The CDR3, as DNA: TGTGCCAGCAGTTTAACTCCCGGGGCCGGCACTGAAGCTTTCTTT. Protein product: CASSLTPGAGTEAFF.

This clonotype was seen ten or more times. This chain's CDR3 is CASSPRVGNYEQYF. The CDR3 nucleotides read TGTGCCAGCAGTCCAAGGGTGGGGAACTACGAGCAGTACTTC. The chain links TRBV12-3 or TRBV12-4 to TRBJ2-7; D call uncertain. The CDR3 has 14 residues. The ends were cut back, 5 bases at V and 3 bases at J, with 14 bases in the middle.

The CDR3: CASRGRGSYTF. In DNA, the CDR3 is TGTGCCAGCAGGGGGAGGGGGAGCTACACCTTC. This rearrangement joins TRBV6-2 or TRBV6-3 to TRBJ1-2; D is perhaps TRBD1 (6 bases). CDR3 length: 11 amino acids. CDR1 is MNHEY and CDR2 is SVGEGT in the germline V gene. Between the trimmed V and J ends, which lost 6 bases and 9 bases, there was a span of 11 bases.

The CDR3 DNA is TGCGCCAGCAGCTTCGCCATGACAGTGACTATGAACACTGAAGCTTTCTTT. Its protein product is CASSFAMTVTMNTEAFF. The V and J genes are TRBV5-1 and TRBJ1-1; tentatively, D is TRBD1 (5 bases). The CDR3 length is 17 residues. Trimming removed 2 bases from V and 0 bases from J, with 17 bases in between. Germline CDR1 reads SGHRS; CDR2 reads YFSETQ.

This clonotype was detected many times. The chain links TRBV18 to TRBJ2-3, with D maybe TRBD2 (5 bases). Per germline, CDR1 KGHSH and CDR2 LQKENI. The V gene lost 3 bases and the J gene lost 2 bases, with 9 bases spanning the gap. The CDR3 loop spans 14 amino acids. This chain's CDR3 is CASSPGVDTDTQYF. CDR3 nucleotide sequence: TGTGCCAGCTCACCGGGAGTTGACACAGATACGCAGTATTTT.

This clonotype was seen more than once but under ten times. The rearrangement joins TRBV7-8 to TRBJ2-1; TRBD2 aligns across 16 bases. The CDR3 sequence is 18 residues long. J gave up 0 bases and V 8 bases, and 7 bases lay outside the gene matches. Germline-derived CDR1 and CDR2 are SGHVS and FQNEAQ. In nucleotides, the CDR3 is TGTGCCAGCCGATCCGGGACTAGCGGGGGGGCCTCCTACAATGAGCAGTTCTTC. It codes for CASRSGTSGGASYNEQFF.

V usage is TRBV7-3 and J usage is TRBJ2-3, with TRBD1 matching 7 bases. This CDR3 region has 13 residues. The trim removed 7 bases at V and 3 bases at J, leaving 4 bases unmatched. Germline V gives CDR1 SGHTA, CDR2 FQGTGA. The DNA for the CDR3 is TGTGCCAGCAACGACAGGGTAACAGATACGCAGTATTTT. Its protein product is CASNDRVTDTQYF.

V and J are TRBV6-1 and TRBJ1-3; no clear D gene. The CDR3 length is 14 residues. The germline V and J ends were trimmed by 8 bases and 0 bases, with 11 bases remaining between them. CDR1 and CDR2 (germline): MNHNS, SASEGT. CDR3 nucleotide sequence: TGTGCCAGCGCGGACGGAAACTCTGGAAACACCATATATTTT. This encodes CASADGNSGNTIYF.

The table lists this clonotype with a few counts. The genes are TRBV19 and TRBJ2-1; the match to TRBD1 covers 8 bases. The CDR3 spans 14 residues. The ends lost 2 bases at V and 3 bases at J; junction bases unmatched: 0. The germline V gene has CDR1 LNHDA and CDR2 SQIVND (reference sequence). CDR3 amino acids: CASSITGGYNEQFF. The CDR3 DNA is TGTGCCAGTAGTATAACAGGGGGCTACAATGAGCAGTTCTTC.

This clonotype was seen only a few times. A read error is possible here, since a much larger clone lies one base away. The V call is TRBV12-3 or TRBV12-4, the J call TRBJ1-5; D uncertain. The V and J ends lost 5 bases and 3 bases respectively, with 11 bases between them. The CDR3 loop spans 14 amino acids. The CDR3 region is CASSRAPSNQPQHF. The CDR3 bases are TGTGCCAGCAGTCGGGCTCCCTCCAATCAGCCCCAGCATTTT.

Note on this clonotype: A much larger clonotype is one base distant, so this may be a read error. The genes are TRBV24-1 and TRBJ2-5; possibly TRBD2 for D (5 bases). Between the trimmed V and J ends, which lost 7 bases and 7 bases, there was a span of 12 bases. Germline assignment: CDR1 KGHDR and CDR2 SFDVKD. The CDR3 extends over 12 amino acids. DNA of the CDR3: TGTGCCACCAGCGAGGGTCTCGTGACCCAGTACTTC. Amino acid sequence: CATSEGLVTQYF.

This clonotype was counted between two and nine times. V and J are TRBV9 and TRBJ2-1; 7 positions match TRBD2. The CDR3 length is 14 residues. Germline V gene lookup returns CDR1 SGDLS and CDR2 YYNGEE. With V trimmed by 0 bases and J by 6 bases, 3 bases remained unmatched. The CDR3 DNA sequence: TGTGCCAGCAGCGTAGTGACTAGCATCAATGAGCAGTTCTTC. As protein: CASSVVTSINEQFF. Variable domain in full (rest from reference TRBV9 and TRBJ2-1): DSGVTQTPKHLITATGQRVTLRCSPRSGDLSVYWYQQSLDQGLQFLIQYYNGEERAKGNILERFSAQQFPDLHSELNLSSLELGDSALYFCASSVVTSINEQFFGPGTRLTVL.

This clonotype showed up many times. The chain joins TRBV6-1 to TRBJ2-5, with a weak D call TRBD1 (6 bases). Deletions cut 5 bases from V and 5 bases from J, with 15 bases between. This CDR3 is 14 amino acids long. Germline CDR1 and CDR2: MNHNS and SASEGT. CDR3 amino acids: CASSYMGRGETQYF. CDR3 DNA sequence: TGTGCCAGCAGTTATATGGGCAGGGGTGAGACCCAGTACTTC.

This clonotype was detected a few times. V is TRBV20-1 and J is TRBJ2-7, with 7 positions matching TRBD2. Trimming took 5 bases from V and 2 from J; bases not matched to a gene: 6. Germline V gene lookup returns CDR1 DFQATT and CDR2 SNEGSKA (reference sequence). The CDR3 consists of 13 residues. The CDR3 sequence: CSAPLADAYEQYF. DNA of the CDR3: TGCAGTGCTCCCCTAGCGGACGCCTACGAGCAGTACTTC.

The sample holds many counts of this clonotype. The V gene is TRBV5-1, the J gene TRBJ2-1; possible D gene TRBD1, 5 bases. The CDR3 spans 16 residues. Germline V lookup: CDR1 SGHRS, CDR2 YFSETQ. Trimming removed 1 base at V and 2 bases at J, with 13 bases between. CDR3 bases: TGCGCCAGCAGCTTGACAGGTGCTCCACCCTACAATGAGCAGTTCTTC. This translates into CASSLTGAPPYNEQFF.

Remarks on this clonotype: A much larger clone differs by one base, so this may be a read error. The J gene is TRBJ1-1, the V gene TRBV6-2 or TRBV6-3, with D unresolved. The V gene's germline CDR1 is MNHEY and CDR2 SVGEGT. The CDR3 extends over 15 amino acids. V lost 5 bases and J lost 2, with 15 bases in between. The DNA of the CDR3 is TGTGCCAGCAGTGCAAGAGGTGAGGACAACACTGAAGCTTTCTTT. Protein sequence: CASSARGEDNTEAFF.